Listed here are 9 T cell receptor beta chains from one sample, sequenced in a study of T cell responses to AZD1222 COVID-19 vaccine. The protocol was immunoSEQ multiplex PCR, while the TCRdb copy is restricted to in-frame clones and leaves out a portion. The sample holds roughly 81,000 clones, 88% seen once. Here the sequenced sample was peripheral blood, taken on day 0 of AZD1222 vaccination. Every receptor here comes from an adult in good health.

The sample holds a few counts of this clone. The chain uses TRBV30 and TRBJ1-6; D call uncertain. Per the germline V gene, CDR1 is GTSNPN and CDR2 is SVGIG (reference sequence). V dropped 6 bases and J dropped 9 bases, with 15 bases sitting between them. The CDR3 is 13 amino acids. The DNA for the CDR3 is TGTGCCTGCAATGAGATGGAGGCTTCACCCCTCCACTTT. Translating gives CACNEMEASPLHF.

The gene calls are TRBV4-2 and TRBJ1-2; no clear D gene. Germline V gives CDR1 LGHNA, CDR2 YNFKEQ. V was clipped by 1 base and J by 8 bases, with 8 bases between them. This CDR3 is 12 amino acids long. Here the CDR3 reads CASSQGERGYTF. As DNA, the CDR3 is TGTGCCAGCAGCCAAGGGGAGAGGGGCTACACCTTC.

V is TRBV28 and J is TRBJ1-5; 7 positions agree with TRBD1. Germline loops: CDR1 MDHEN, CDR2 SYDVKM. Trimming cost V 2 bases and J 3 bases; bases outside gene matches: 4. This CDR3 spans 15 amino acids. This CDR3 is CASSLRDRFNQPQHF. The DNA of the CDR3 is TGTGCCAGCAGTTTAAGGGACAGATTCAATCAGCCCCAGCATTTT. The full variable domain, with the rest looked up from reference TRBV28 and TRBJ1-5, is DVKVTQSSRYLVKRTGEKVFLECVQDMDHENMFWYRQDPGLGLRLIYFSYDVKMKEKGDIPEGYSVSREKKERFSLILESASTNQTSMYLCASSLRDRFNQPQHFGDGTRLSIL.

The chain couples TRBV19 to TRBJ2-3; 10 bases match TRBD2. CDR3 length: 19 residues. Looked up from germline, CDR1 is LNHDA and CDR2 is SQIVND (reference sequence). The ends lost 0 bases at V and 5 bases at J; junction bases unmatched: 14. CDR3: CASSIEWIGTSVYVDTQYF. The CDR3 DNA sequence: TGTGCCAGTAGTATAGAATGGATCGGGACTAGCGTATATGTAGATACGCAGTATTTT. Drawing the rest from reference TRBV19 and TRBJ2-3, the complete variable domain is DGGITQSPKYLFRKEGQNVTLSCEQNLNHDAMYWYRQDPGQGLRLIYYSQIVNDFQKGDIAEGYSVSREKKESFPLTVTSAQKNPTAFYLCASSIEWIGTSVYVDTQYFGPGTRLTVL.

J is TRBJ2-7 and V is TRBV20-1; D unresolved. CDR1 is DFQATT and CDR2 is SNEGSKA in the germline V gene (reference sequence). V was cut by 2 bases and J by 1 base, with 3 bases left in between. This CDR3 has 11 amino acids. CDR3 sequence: CSARSSYEQYF. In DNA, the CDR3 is TGCAGTGCTAGATCTTCCTACGAGCAGTACTTC.

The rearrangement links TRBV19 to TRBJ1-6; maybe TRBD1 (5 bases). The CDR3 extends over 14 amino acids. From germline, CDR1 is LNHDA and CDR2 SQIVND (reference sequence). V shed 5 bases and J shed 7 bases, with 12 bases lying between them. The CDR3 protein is CASSAVGGNSPLHF. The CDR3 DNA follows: TGTGCCAGTAGTGCGGTGGGGGGAAATTCACCCCTCCACTTT.

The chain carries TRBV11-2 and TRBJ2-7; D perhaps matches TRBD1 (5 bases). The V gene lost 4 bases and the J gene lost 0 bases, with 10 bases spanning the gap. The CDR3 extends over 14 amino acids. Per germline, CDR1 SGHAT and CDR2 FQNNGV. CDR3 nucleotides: TGTGCCAGCAGCTCCACAGGAAGCTCCTACGAGCAGTACTTC. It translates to CASSSTGSSYEQYF.

CDR3 loop: CANTPTGNTEAFF. For the CDR3, the DNA is TGTGCCAATACACCGACAGGGAACACTGAAGCTTTCTTT. The V and J genes are TRBV19 and TRBJ1-1, with TRBD1 as a possible D gene (6 bases). Germline-derived CDR1 and CDR2 are LNHDA and SQIVND (reference sequence). The CDR3 loop spans 13 amino acids. The ends were cut back, 10 bases at V and 1 base at J, with 13 bases in the middle. Combining the CDR3 with reference TRBV19 and TRBJ1-1 gives the whole variable domain DGGITQSPKYLFRKEGQNVTLSCEQNLNHDAMYWYRQDPGQGLRLIYYSQIVNDFQKGDIAEGYSVSREKKESFPLTVTSAQKNPTAFYLCANTPTGNTEAFFGQGTRLTVV.

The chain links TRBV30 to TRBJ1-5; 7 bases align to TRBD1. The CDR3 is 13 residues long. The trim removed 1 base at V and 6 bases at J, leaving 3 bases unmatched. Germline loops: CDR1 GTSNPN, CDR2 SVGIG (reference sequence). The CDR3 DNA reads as TGTGCCTGGAGTGAGACAGGGAGTCAGCCCCAGCATTTT. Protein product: CAWSETGSQPQHF.